The present T cell receptor beta chain was sequenced within a study of shared clonotypes between healthy human individuals. Per germline, CDR1 SGHRS and CDR2 YFSETQ. This CDR3 region has 15 residues. V lost 0 bases and J 4 bases, leaving 13 bases between the germline ends. Sequencing was performed with immunoSEQ multiplex PCR; in TCRdb, only in-frame clones are kept and a portion is missing. The table has 2,500,000 or so clones, more than 80% seen once. The specimen sequenced was naive CD4+ T cells sorted from blood. Subset meaning: CD45RA+ positively selected. J is TRBJ1-1 and V is TRBV5-1, with unresolved D. This receptor was identified in a young man in good health. The CDR3 DNA sequence: TGCGCCAGCAGCTTGGATCGTCCCTTTCCCACTGAAGCTTTCTTT. This codes for CASSLDRPFPTEAFF.